This T cell receptor (beta chain) was captured in a study of cytomegalovirus exposure and HLA in healthy donors. Use of 60 Vbeta and 13 Jbeta primers characterized the PCR. The assay was immunoSEQ multiplex PCR, and TCRdb's table has in-frame clones only and misses some. The sample contains 150,000 to 200,000 clones, roughly 76% of which appear only once. V trimming: 1 base; J trimming: 9 bases; junction bases outside the gene matches: 5. In germline, CDR1 is SGHTA, CDR2 FQGNSA. This CDR3 comprises 14 residues. Details on this clone: Antigen: not known.

Study-wide results and caveats: A likely sequencing artifact accounted for one observed cluster of highly shared sequence variants.

The chain combines TRBV7-2 with TRBJ1-3; 8 bases are a match to TRBD1. The sample consisted of PBMCs. The receptor's source is a human donor in good health. The CDR3 region has the DNA TGTGCCAGCAGCTTAGGGACAGGGAGGGGCACCATATATTTT. This encodes CASSLGTGRGTIYF.